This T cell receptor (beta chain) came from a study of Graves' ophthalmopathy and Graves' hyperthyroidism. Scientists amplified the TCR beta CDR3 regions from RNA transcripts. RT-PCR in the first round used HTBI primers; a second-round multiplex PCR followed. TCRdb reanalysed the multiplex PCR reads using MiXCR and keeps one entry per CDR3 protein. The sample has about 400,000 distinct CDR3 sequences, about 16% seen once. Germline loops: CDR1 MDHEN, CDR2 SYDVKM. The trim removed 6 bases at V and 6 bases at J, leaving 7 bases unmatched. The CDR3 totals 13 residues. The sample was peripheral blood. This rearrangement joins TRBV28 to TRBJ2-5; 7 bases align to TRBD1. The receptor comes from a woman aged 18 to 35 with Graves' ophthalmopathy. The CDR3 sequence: CASSPRQGQTQYF. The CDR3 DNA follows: TGTGCCAGCAGCCCCAGACAGGGTCAGACCCAGTACTTC.